Listed here is a single T cell receptor beta chain. Its antigen is currently unknown. The CDR3 extends over 13 amino acids. CDR1 KGHSH and CDR2 LQKENI come from the germline V gene. Trimming took off 6 bases at V and 5 bases at J, with 11 bases between the two ends. This PCR relied on a set of 60 Vbeta primers and 13 Jbeta primers. How the authors handled the data: In a later analysis, of 84 million or so unique beta chains, about 10 million appeared in at least two donors. Using immunoSEQ multiplex PCR, the repertoire was profiled, and TCRdb retains in-frame clones only, with some absent. V, J and clone size are those of that table, while D and trimming were read from the DNA. The sample includes some 64,000 clones, about 90% of them seen just once. These data are taken from a study of cytomegalovirus exposure and HLA in healthy donors. Looking at the study overall: From HLA-typed donors, an early data release held about 85 million unique TCRs. Study outcomes and limitations: The authors assumed roughly uniform sequencing depth across donors for presence/absence analyses.

The sequence was collected from a man under 40 in good health and CMV-seropositive. The chain combines TRBV18 with TRBJ1-5; D unclear. The sequenced sample was PBMCs. The CDR3: CASSPLEDQPQHF. CDR3 bases: TGTGCCAGCTCCCCCTTGGAGGATCAGCCCCAGCATTTT.